The 10 T cell receptor beta chains in this list originate from one sample, sequenced in a study of Ad26.COV2.S vaccination and SARS-CoV-2 variants. Generated by immunoSEQ multiplex PCR, the TCRdb table keeps only in-frame clones and is missing some. The sample lists 510,000 or so clones; 87% were seen once. Treatment reported: some 20 received Ad26.COV2.S at low or high dose, single or two shots; roughly five received placebo; per-sample allocation not given. Samples were taken on day 63 after the first vaccine or placebo injection. Sequences were derived from peripheral blood, sampled in a trial of Ad26.COV2.S vaccine versus placebo. The receptors were gathered from a person between 18 and 65 years old who received the Ad26.COV2.S COVID-19 vaccine or a placebo.

The chain carries TRBV27 and TRBJ1-2; D might be TRBD1 (6 bases). CDR3 size: 13 residues. The germline CDR1 and CDR2 sequences are MNHEY and SMNVEV (reference sequence). The V gene lost 5 bases and the J gene lost 5 bases, with 12 bases spanning the gap. DNA of the CDR3: TGTGCCAGCAGTGAGGACAGATTTTATGGCTACACCTTC. Its protein product is CASSEDRFYGYTF.

This clone was detected only a few times. This chain links TRBV29-1 with TRBJ1-2; 8 positions match TRBD1. The CDR3 is 14 residues long. The germline gives CDR1 SQVTM, CDR2 ANQGSEA. The ends lost 4 bases at V and 4 bases at J; junction bases unmatched: 8. CDR3 sequence reads: CSVGGQATSYGYTF. Written as DNA, the CDR3 is TGCAGCGTTGGGGGACAGGCTACCTCCTATGGCTACACCTTC.

This clone was counted once. This specimen includes other DNA sequences encoding the same CDR3. The rearrangement joins TRBV30 to TRBJ1-2, with TRBD1 as a possible D gene (6 bases). The CDR3 runs to 12 residues. Looked up from germline, CDR1 is GTSNPN and CDR2 is SVGIG (reference sequence). CDR3 bases: TGTGCGGGGCCCGGGGGCCTGGGGGGCTACACCTTC. Its protein is CAGPGGLGGYTF.

This clone has only a few counts. Here the CDR3 DNA reads TGTGCCAGCAGCTTCGGTGGGAGTGTCACCGGGGAGCTGTTTTTT. Translated: CASSFGGSVTGELFF. This rearrangement joins TRBV5-4 to TRBJ2-2; possible D gene TRBD2, 5 bases. The CDR3 has 15 amino acids. The V gene lost 2 bases and the J gene lost 4 bases, with 12 bases spanning the gap. The germline V gene has CDR1 SGHNT and CDR2 YYREEE (reference sequence).

The chain uses TRBV2 and TRBJ2-1; D is ambiguous. Trimming removed 4 bases from V and 9 bases from J, with 13 bases in between. The CDR3 runs 13 residues. Per the germline V gene, CDR1 is SNHLY and CDR2 is FYNNEI. The CDR3 protein is CASSVSLDGEQFF. The CDR3 nucleotides are TGTGCCAGCAGTGTTTCTCTGGATGGTGAGCAGTTCTTC.

This clone was seen just once. The chain is built from TRBV4-2 and TRBJ2-1; TRBD2 agrees at 8 bases. Germline lookup yields CDR1 LGHNA and CDR2 YNFKEQ. The V segment lost 1 base and the J segment 9 bases; nucleotides outside the gene matches: 8. This CDR3 is 15 amino acids long. CDR3 in DNA: TGTGCCAGCAGCCAAGCCAGCGGGGGACGTTCTGAGCAGTTCTTC. It is translated as CASSQASGGRSEQFF.

This clone occurred once. The chain carries TRBV7-3 and TRBJ2-1; D remains ambiguous. The germline CDR1 and CDR2 sequences are SGHTA and FQGTGA. The V end lost 0 bases, the J end lost 4 bases, and 4 bases lay between the germline ends. The CDR3 totals 13 residues. The CDR3 DNA sequence: TGTGCCAGCAGCTTAACGGGATACAATGAGCAGTTCTTC. Translation gives CASSLTGYNEQFF.

The gene calls are TRBV19 and TRBJ2-3, with D unresolved. Trimming took 3 bases from V and 5 from J, leaving 12 bases between them. The CDR3 totals 14 residues. The V gene's germline CDR1 is LNHDA and CDR2 SQIVND (reference sequence). CDR3 sequence: CASSMGLREDTQYF. For the CDR3, the DNA is TGTGCCAGTAGTATGGGCCTTAGGGAAGATACGCAGTATTTT.

The chain joins TRBV2 to TRBJ2-5; 7 positions agree with TRBD2. The CDR3 totals 16 residues. Germline-derived CDR1 and CDR2 are SNHLY and FYNNEI. The V gene end was trimmed by 6 bases and the J gene end by 7 bases; junction bases not matched to a gene: 17. This CDR3 reads CASSAAGGGLGGTQYF. CDR3 bases: TGTGCCAGCAGCGCCGCCGGCGGGGGTCTGGGGGGGACCCAGTACTTC.

V and J are TRBV19 and TRBJ2-3, with D tentatively TRBD2 (5 bases). The V end was cut by 7 bases, the J end by 3 bases, with 17 bases between. This CDR3 contains 15 residues. Germline V CDR1 and CDR2: LNHDA, SQIVND (reference sequence). CDR3 sequence: CASTGPASSTDTQYF. CDR3 DNA: TGTGCCAGTACCGGCCCGGCTAGCTCGACAGATACGCAGTATTTT.